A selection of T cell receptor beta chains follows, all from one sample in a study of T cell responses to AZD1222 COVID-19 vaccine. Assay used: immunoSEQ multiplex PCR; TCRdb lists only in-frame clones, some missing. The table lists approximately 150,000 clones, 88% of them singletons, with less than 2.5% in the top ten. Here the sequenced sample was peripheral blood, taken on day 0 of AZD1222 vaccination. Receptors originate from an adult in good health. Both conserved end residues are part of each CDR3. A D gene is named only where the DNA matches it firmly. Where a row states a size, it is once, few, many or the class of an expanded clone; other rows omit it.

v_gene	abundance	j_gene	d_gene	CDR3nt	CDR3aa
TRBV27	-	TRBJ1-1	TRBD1	TGTGCCAGCGAATCTAAACAGGGGAGAACTGAAGCTTTCTTT	CASESKQGRTEAFF
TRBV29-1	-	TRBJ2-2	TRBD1	TGCAGCGTCGAGAGACAGGGGGCGGGTGTCGGGGAGCTGTTTTTT	CSVERQGAGVGELFF
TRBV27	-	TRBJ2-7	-	TGTGCCAGCACCTCCGCCGGGGGCACCTACGAGCAGTACTTC	CASTSAGGTYEQYF
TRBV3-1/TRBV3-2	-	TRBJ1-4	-	TGTGCCAGCAGCCATGAGACGGCTGAAAAACTGTTTTTT	CASSHETAEKLFF
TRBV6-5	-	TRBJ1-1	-	TGTGCCAGCCTAGAGAGGAAGGGAAGGAACACTGAAGCTTTCTTT	CASLERKGRNTEAFF
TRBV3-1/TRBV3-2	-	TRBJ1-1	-	TGTGCCAGCAGCCAAGCTGGACAGGAAGCTTTCTTT	CASSQAGQEAFF
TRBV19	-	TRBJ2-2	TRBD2	TGTGCCAGTAGTTTTAGCGGGAGGGCGCGTGGCGGGGAGCTGTTTTTT	CASSFSGRARGGELFF
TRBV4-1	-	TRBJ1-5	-	TGCGCCAGCAGCCAAGTACTCTCAAGCAATCAGCCCCAGCATTTT	CASSQVLSSNQPQHF
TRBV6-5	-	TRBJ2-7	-	TGTGCCAGCAGTTACGACAGGTTTCCCCCCTACGAGCAGTACTTC	CASSYDRFPPYEQYF
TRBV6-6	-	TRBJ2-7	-	TGTGCCAGCAGTCCCGGACAGCTCTCCTACGAGCAGTACTTC	CASSPGQLSYEQYF
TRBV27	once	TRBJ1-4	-	TGTGCCAGCAGCTCCAAGCCCACAGGGCTGGGTGAAAAACTGTTTTTT	CASSSKPTGLGEKLFF
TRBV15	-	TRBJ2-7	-	TGTGCCACCAGCAGGGGGGTAACCTCATACTCCTCCGAGCAGTACTTC	CATSRGVTSYSSEQYF
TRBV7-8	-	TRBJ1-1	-	TGTGCCAGCAGATCCGGGACACTCCCCACTGAAGCTTTCTTT	CASRSGTLPTEAFF
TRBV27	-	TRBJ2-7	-	TGTGCCAGCAAGGATAACTCCTACGAGCAGTACTTC	CASKDNSYEQYF
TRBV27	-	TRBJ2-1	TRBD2	TGTGCCAGCAGTTCCCAGACTAGCGGGGCCTACAATGAGCAGTTCTTC	CASSSQTSGAYNEQFF
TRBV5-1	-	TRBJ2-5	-	TGCGCCAGCAGCTCTCGTTCCACCCCCGGTACGTCCCAGTACTTC	CASSSRSTPGTSQYF